This T cell receptor (beta chain) is drawn from a study of T cell responses to AZD1222 COVID-19 vaccine. Turning to the study itself: Timing groups of about 4 and about 12 weeks for second doses were pooled.

The assay was immunoSEQ multiplex PCR, and TCRdb's table has in-frame clones only and misses some. The sample includes 150,000 to 200,000 clones, around nine tenths of them seen just once. Study observations and caveats: The span of vaccine-associated CD4 TCRs extended across spike, with dominance at 160-218 and 743-854. The study found Spike-specific TCR breadth and depth rose after two AZD1222 doses.

Turning to this clone: Its antigen is unknown.

This sample comprised peripheral blood, obtained on day 0 of AZD1222 vaccination. The receptor was isolated from an adult in good health.

CDR3 sequence (DNA): TGTGCCAGCAGCCCTGGGAGTTATAGCAATCAGCCCCAGCATTTT. The encoded protein is CASSPGSYSNQPQHF. The rearrangement joins TRBV3-1 (or the pseudogene TRBV3-2) to TRBJ1-5; no clear D gene. The CDR3 sequence is 15 residues long. Germline V gives CDR1 LGHDT, CDR2 YNNKEL (reference sequence). V lost 4 bases to trimming and J lost 0 bases, with 10 bases between them.